What follows are 17 T cell receptor beta chains derived from one specimen sequenced in a study of T cell repertoires in cytomegalovirus infection. Using its own MiXCR run on the reads, TCRdb lists one record per CDR3 protein. The table has around 85,000 distinct CDR3 sequences, roughly 44% seen once; the top ten hold 80% to 95%. Their recognized antigens are unknown. Sample: CD8+ T cells from cultured PBMCs, taken from culture after CMV antigen stimulation. These TCRs come from a human donor in good health (CMV status not recorded). Some clones in this sample may be carry-over from other donors' samples.

The chain uses TRBV7-9 and TRBJ2-6; either TRBD1 or TRBD2 may supply D (5 bases each). The CDR3 is made up of 23 amino acids. V dropped 1 base and J dropped 2 bases, with 30 bases sitting between them. Germline-derived CDR1 and CDR2 are SEHNR and FQNEAQ (reference sequence). The CDR3 DNA follows: TGTGCCAGCAGCTTAGAGAGTTTTGGGGACCAGGGTCCTCGTGTGACTGGGGCCAACGTCCTGACTTTC. Its translation: CASSLESFGDQGPRVTGANVLTF.

V gene TRBV2 combines with J gene TRBJ2-3; maybe TRBD1 (5 bases). Per germline, CDR1 SNHLY and CDR2 FYNNEI. CDR3 length: 17 residues. V shed 0 bases and J shed 2 bases, with 15 bases lying between them. The CDR3 nucleotides are TGTGCCAGCAGTGAAGCGATTGCGACAGCATCCACAGATACGCAGTATTTT. It specifies CASSEAIATASTDTQYF. Looking up the rest from reference TRBV2 and TRBJ2-3 gives the full variable domain: EPEVTQTPSHQVTQMGQEVILRCVPISNHLYFYWYRQILGQKVEFLVSFYNNEISEKSEIFDDQFSVERPDGSNFTLKIRSTKLEDSAMYFCASSEAIATASTDTQYFGPGTRLTVL.

The rearrangement links TRBV7-2 to TRBJ2-3, with D possibly matching TRBD2 (7 bases). V dropped 7 bases and J dropped 0 bases, with 14 bases sitting between them. The germline gives CDR1 SGHTA, CDR2 FQGNSA. The CDR3 totals 15 residues. CDR3 nucleotide sequence: TGTGCCAGCACCACAGGCGGGGGCAGCACAGATACGCAGTATTTT. Translating it yields CASTTGGGSTDTQYF. Complete variable domain (other parts from reference TRBV7-2 and TRBJ2-3): GAGVSQSPSNKVTEKGKDVELRCDPISGHTALYWYRQSLGQGLEFLIYFQGNSAPDKSGLPSDRFSAERTGGSVSTLTIQRTQQEDSAVYLCASTTGGGSTDTQYFGPGTRLTVL.

This clonotype was counted between two and nine times. The chain employs TRBV25-1 and TRBJ2-2, with a possible D match to TRBD2 (7 bases). There are 17 residues in the CDR3. V was pared by 6 bases and J by 1 base, with 18 bases between. Looked up from germline, CDR1 is MGHDK and CDR2 is SYGVNS. The CDR3 sequence is CASRPPLGGRNTGELFF. The CDR3 DNA follows: TGTGCCAGCAGGCCTCCTCTCGGGGGGCGGAACACCGGGGAGCTGTTTTTT.

CDR3 amino acids: CASSLGLPGRRDTQYF. The DNA for the CDR3 is TGTGCCAGCAGCTTAGGGTTACCGGGTCGGAGAGATACGCAGTATTTT. V and J are TRBV11-2 and TRBJ2-3; D gene uncertain. CDR1 is SGHAT, CDR2 FQNNGV, per germline. Trimming pared 1 base from V and 5 bases from J, leaving 16 bases between. The CDR3 is made up of 16 amino acids. The full variable domain, in which reference TRBV11-2 and TRBJ2-3 provide the parts outside the CDR3, is EAGVAQSPRYKIIEKRQSVAFWCNPISGHATLYWYQQILGQGPKLLIQFQNNGVVDDSQLPKDRFSAERLKGVDSTLKIQPAKLEDSAVYLCASSLGLPGRRDTQYFGPGTRLTVL.

V gene TRBV7-2 combines with J gene TRBJ2-7; D gene unclear. CDR1 is SGHTA and CDR2 is FQGNSA in the germline V gene. The ends were cut back, 1 base at V and 0 bases at J, with 13 bases in the middle. This CDR3 comprises 16 residues. CDR3 sequence reads: CASSLVSAPPSYEQYF. Here the CDR3 DNA reads TGTGCCAGCAGCTTAGTTTCAGCTCCCCCCTCCTACGAGCAGTACTTC.

V is TRBV11-2 and J is TRBJ2-2, with D perhaps assigned TRBD1 or TRBD2 (7 bases each). The CDR3 runs to 16 residues. Trimming removed 1 base from V and 5 bases from J, with 14 bases in between. Germline CDR1 reads SGHAT; CDR2 reads FQNNGV. The CDR3 loop is CASSLVPRGGTGELFF. The CDR3 DNA follows: TGTGCCAGCAGCTTAGTTCCCAGGGGGGGAACCGGGGAGCTGTTTTTT.

The V and J genes are TRBV12-5 and TRBJ2-6, with 8 nucleotides matching TRBD2. The germline gives CDR1 LGHNT, CDR2 FRNRAP. The J segment lost 0 bases and the V segment lost 0 bases, leaving 7 bases of the junction unmatched. The CDR3 spans 19 residues. In DNA form, the CDR3 reads TGTGCTAGTGGTTTGGTAATACTAGCGGACTCCTCTGGGGCCAACGTCCTGACTTTC. It encodes CASGLVILADSSGANVLTF.

This clonotype has just a few counts. The rearrangement uses TRBV7-9 and TRBJ2-1; 7 bases line up with TRBD1. Germline-derived CDR1 and CDR2 are SEHNR and FQNEAQ (reference sequence). The CDR3 is 15 residues long. The V gene end was trimmed by 4 bases and the J gene end by 6 bases; junction bases not matched to a gene: 9. CDR3 residues: CASSYKQGQSNEQFF. In nucleotides, the CDR3 is TGTGCCAGCAGCTATAAGCAGGGACAGTCCAATGAGCAGTTCTTC.

The J gene is TRBJ1-2, the V gene TRBV6-5; perhaps TRBD1 as D (6 bases). The CDR3 extends over 16 amino acids. Germline lookup yields CDR1 MNHEY and CDR2 SVGAGI. The germline V and J ends were trimmed by 0 bases and 4 bases, with 15 bases remaining between them. For the CDR3, the DNA is TGTGCCAGCAGTTACTCGAAGGGGGGGGGAGTCTATGGCTACACCTTC. Translated: CASSYSKGGGVYGYTF.

The CDR3 DNA is TGTGCCAGCAGCTTACCCCCCCGGAATGAGCAGTTCTTC. Its protein is CASSLPPRNEQFF. The chain links TRBV11-2 to TRBJ2-1; D gene ambiguous. The V and J ends lost 2 bases and 7 bases respectively, with 9 bases between them. Germline assignment: CDR1 SGHAT and CDR2 FQNNGV. The CDR3 length is 13 residues.

The chain employs TRBV6-6 and TRBJ2-2; tentative D call: TRBD2 (6 bases). There are 15 residues in the CDR3. Germline V gives CDR1 MNHNY, CDR2 SVGAGI (reference sequence). V lost 5 bases, J lost 4 bases, and 14 bases lay in between. This chain's CDR3 is CASSPWRGGTGELFF. The CDR3 DNA sequence: TGTGCCAGCAGTCCCTGGCGGGGTGGCACCGGGGAGCTGTTTTTT.

The V and J genes are TRBV11-2 and TRBJ1-1; 8 positions agree with TRBD1. V dropped 5 bases and J dropped 7; count of bases not matched to a gene: 6. Germline V gene data show CDR1 as SGHAT and CDR2 as FQNNGV. There are 13 residues in the CDR3. DNA of the CDR3: TGTGCCAGCAGCCCAGGACAGGGAGTTGAAGCTTTCTTT. As protein: CASSPGQGVEAFF.

This clonotype occurred a few times. This chain joins TRBV6-1 and TRBJ2-7; D gene ambiguous. V was pared by 3 bases and J by 3 bases, with 3 bases between. This CDR3 is 11 amino acids long. Germline lookup yields CDR1 MNHNS and CDR2 SASEGT. Written as DNA, the CDR3 is TGTGCCAGCAGTGAGAACTACGAGCAGTACTTC. It codes for CASSENYEQYF.

This clonotype was observed a handful of times. V gene TRBV6-1 combines with J gene TRBJ2-7; 7 bases align to TRBD2. The trim removed 2 bases at V and 2 bases at J, leaving 6 bases unmatched. Germline values: CDR1 MNHNS, CDR2 SASEGT. The CDR3 consists of 15 residues. The CDR3 nucleotides are TGTGCCAGCAGTGAAAGGGGAGGGAGACCCTACGAGCAGTACTTC. Residues: CASSERGGRPYEQYF.

This clonotype has a count of ten or more. V and J are TRBV7-4 and TRBJ2-1, with D perhaps assigned TRBD1 or TRBD2 (5 bases each). Germline V gene sequence: CDR1 SGHVT, CDR2 SQSDAQ. The CDR3 runs to 16 residues. V was pared by 1 base and J by 9 bases, with 19 bases between. CDR3 DNA: TGTGCCAGCAGCTTAGAAGAGGGACCCTCAACGGGTGAGCAGTTCTTC. Amino acids: CASSLEEGPSTGEQFF.

The chain has TRBV10-3 and TRBJ2-1; TRBD1 agrees at 9 bases. Trimming at V came to 8 bases and at J to 5 bases, leaving 10 bases not matched to a gene. Germline CDR1 reads ENHRY; CDR2 reads SYGVKD. The CDR3 runs to 15 residues. The CDR3 nucleotides read TGTGCCATCGGGTTTTCGGGACAGGGTAACAATGAGCAGTTCTTC. This encodes CAIGFSGQGNNEQFF.